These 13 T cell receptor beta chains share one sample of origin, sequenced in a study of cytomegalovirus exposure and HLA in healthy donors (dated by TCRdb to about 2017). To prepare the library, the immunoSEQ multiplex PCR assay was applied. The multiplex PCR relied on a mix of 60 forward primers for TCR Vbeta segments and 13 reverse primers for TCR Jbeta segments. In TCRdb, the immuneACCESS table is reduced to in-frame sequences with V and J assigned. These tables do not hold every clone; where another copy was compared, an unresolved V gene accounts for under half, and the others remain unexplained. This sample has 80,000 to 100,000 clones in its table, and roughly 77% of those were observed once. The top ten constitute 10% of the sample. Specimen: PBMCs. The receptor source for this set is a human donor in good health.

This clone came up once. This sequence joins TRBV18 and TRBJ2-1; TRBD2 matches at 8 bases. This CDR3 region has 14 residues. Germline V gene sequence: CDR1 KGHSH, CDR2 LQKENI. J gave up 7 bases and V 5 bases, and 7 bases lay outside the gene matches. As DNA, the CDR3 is TGTGCCAGCTCAGCGGCCAGCGGGGGTAATGAGCAGTTCTTC. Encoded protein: CASSAASGGNEQFF.

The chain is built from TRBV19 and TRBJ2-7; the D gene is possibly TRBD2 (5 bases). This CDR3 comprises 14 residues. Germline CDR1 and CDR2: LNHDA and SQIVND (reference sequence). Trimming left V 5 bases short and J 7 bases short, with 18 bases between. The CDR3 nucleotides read TGTGCCAGTAGTGCCCTAGTACAGTCGGGGGAGCAGTACTTC. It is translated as CASSALVQSGEQYF.

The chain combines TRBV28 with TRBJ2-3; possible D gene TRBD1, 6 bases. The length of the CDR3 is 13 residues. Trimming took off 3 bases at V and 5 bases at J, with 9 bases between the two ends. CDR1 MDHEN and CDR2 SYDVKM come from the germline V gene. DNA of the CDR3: TGTGCCAGCAGTTTGACGGGACAAGATACGCAGTATTTT. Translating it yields CASSLTGQDTQYF.

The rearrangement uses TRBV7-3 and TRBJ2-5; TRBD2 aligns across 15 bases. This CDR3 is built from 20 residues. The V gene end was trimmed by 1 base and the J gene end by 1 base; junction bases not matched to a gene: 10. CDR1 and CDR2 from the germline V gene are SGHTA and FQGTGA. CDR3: CASSLRGPLGLAGGQETQYF. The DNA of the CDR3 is TGTGCCAGCAGCTTAAGAGGGCCCCTGGGACTAGCGGGGGGCCAAGAGACCCAGTACTTC.

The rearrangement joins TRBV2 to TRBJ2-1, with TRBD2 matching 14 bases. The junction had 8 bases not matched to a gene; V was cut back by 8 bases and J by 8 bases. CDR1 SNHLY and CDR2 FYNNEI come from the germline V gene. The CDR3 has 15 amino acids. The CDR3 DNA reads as TGTGCCAGCGGACCCGGACTAGCGGGGGGTTATGAGCAGTTCTTC. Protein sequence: CASGPGLAGGYEQFF.

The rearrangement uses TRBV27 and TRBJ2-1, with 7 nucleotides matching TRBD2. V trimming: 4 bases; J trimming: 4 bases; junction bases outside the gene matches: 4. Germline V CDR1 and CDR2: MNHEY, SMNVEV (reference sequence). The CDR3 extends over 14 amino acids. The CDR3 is CASSYTSVYNEQFF. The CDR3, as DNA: TGTGCCAGCAGTTATACTAGCGTTTACAATGAGCAGTTCTTC.

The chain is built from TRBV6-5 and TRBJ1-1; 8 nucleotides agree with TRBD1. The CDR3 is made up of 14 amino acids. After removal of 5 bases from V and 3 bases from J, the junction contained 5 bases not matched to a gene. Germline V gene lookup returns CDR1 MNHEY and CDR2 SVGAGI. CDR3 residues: CASSPPGGHTEAFF. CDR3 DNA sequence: TGTGCCAGCAGTCCACCAGGGGGCCACACTGAAGCTTTCTTT.

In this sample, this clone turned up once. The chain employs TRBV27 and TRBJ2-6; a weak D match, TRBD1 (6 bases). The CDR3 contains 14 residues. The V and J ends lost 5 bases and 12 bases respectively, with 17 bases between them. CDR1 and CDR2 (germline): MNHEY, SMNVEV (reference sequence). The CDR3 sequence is CASSLVPQGGVLTF. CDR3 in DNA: TGTGCCAGCAGTCTCGTCCCTCAAGGGGGCGTCCTGACTTTC.

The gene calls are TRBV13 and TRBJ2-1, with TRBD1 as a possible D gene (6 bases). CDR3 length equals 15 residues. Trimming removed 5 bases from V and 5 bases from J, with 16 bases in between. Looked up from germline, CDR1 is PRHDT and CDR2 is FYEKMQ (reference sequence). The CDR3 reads CASSPVDSLNNEQFF. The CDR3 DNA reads TGTGCCAGCAGCCCAGTGGACAGCTTAAACAATGAGCAGTTCTTC.

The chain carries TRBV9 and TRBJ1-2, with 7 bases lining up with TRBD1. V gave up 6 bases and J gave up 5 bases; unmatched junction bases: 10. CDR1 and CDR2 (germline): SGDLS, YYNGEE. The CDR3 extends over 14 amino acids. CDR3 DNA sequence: TGTGCCAGCAACCCCTCCGGGACAGCTTATGGCTACACCTTC. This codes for CASNPSGTAYGYTF.

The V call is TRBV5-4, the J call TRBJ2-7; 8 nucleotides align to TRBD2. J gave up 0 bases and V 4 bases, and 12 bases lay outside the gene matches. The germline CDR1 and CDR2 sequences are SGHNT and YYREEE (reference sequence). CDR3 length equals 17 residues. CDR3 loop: CASSAPDTSGSSYEQYF. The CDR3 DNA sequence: TGTGCCAGCAGCGCACCGGACACTAGCGGAAGCTCCTACGAGCAGTACTTC. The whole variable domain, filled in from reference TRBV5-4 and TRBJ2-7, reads ETGVTQSPTHLIKTRGQQVTLRCSSQSGHNTVSWYQQALGQGPQFIFQYYREEENGRGNFPPRFSGLQFPNYSSELNVNALELDDSALYLCASSAPDTSGSSYEQYFGPGTRLTVT.

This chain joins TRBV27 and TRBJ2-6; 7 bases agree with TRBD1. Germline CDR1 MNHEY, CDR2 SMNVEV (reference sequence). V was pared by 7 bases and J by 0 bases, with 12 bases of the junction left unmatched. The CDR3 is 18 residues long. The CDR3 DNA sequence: TGTGCCAGCAAGGTCCTAGGGACAGCCAACTCTGGGGCCAACGTCCTGACTTTC. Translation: CASKVLGTANSGANVLTF.

The CDR3 spells CATSGRYSYNEQFF. CDR3 nucleotides: TGTGCCACCAGCGGGCGTTACTCCTACAATGAGCAGTTCTTC. This chain links TRBV15 with TRBJ2-1; D not certain. The CDR3 has 14 residues. Trimming removed 5 bases at V and 0 bases at J, with 8 bases between. CDR1 and CDR2 from the germline V gene are LNHNV and YYDKDF (reference sequence). Full variable domain (rest looked up from reference TRBV15 and TRBJ2-1): DAMVIQNPRYQVTQFGKPVTLSCSQTLNHNVMYWYQQKSSQAPKLLFHYYDKDFNNEADTPDNFQSRRPNTSFCFLDIRSPGLGDTAMYLCATSGRYSYNEQFFGPGTRLTVL.